This TCR beta chain stems from a study of PD-L1 blockade in urothelial cancer (dated by TCRdb to 2016 to 2017). With respect to the entire study: All patients started therapy in about 2014 and received atezolizumab 1,200 mg intravenously every 3 weeks. TCR sequencing covered pretreatment tumor samples and matched, serially collected peripheral blood taken before and after atezolizumab treatment. In the same patients, pretreatment tumors underwent whole exome sequencing and RNA sequencing in addition to TCR sequencing. About 90% of the 29 patients were males with bladder-origin urothelial cancer, and about 60% of the roughly 29 reported a prior smoking history. Durable clinical benefit was defined as a progression-free survival longer than 6 months, and TCR features were additionally tested against progression-free survival and overall survival. An ECOG performance status of 0 or 1 was recorded for the patients, and 0 to 3 prior chemotherapy regimens had been received by the patients. The study was an exploratory multi-omic analysis of somatic, immune and clinical correlates of response to PD-L1 blockade with atezolizumab in urothelial cancer. Durable clinical benefit was achieved by nine patients but not by the remaining 20. Pretreatment blood TCR-seq was available for under 35 patients, at least one posttreatment blood collection was obtained for approximately 25 patients, and tumor TCR-seq was available for approximately 25 patients. Blood samples were analyzed at 3 weeks after treatment start (second dose) and at 6 weeks after treatment start. Blood samples yielded a median of 141,255 T cells and tens of thousands of unique TCRs, with median clonality around 0.083.

Each PCR received spiked-in synthetic TCR analog templates so that absolute template abundance could be estimated from read counts. Using the immunoSEQ assay, TCRbeta CDR3 regions were amplified from genomic DNA with bias-controlled V and J gene primers. Sequencing of rearranged TCRbeta segments was done at approximately 20X coverage. As for the original processing: Clustering was used to correct sequencing errors, and CDR3s were annotated against IMGT to assign V, D and J genes. Only productive TCRbeta rearrangements were used in downstream analyses, excluding out-of-frame or stop-codon sequences. Clonality was calculated as one minus the Shannon entropy normalized by the log of the number of unique productive sequences. Clones differing between time points or between blood and tumor were identified by Fisher's exact test with Benjamini-Hochberg correction at adjusted p below 0.01. TCRdb carries this immuneACCESS record with in-frame sequences only. Its versions omit some clonotypes, under half of them owing to an unresolved V gene in the studies checked, with the rest unexplained. V and J calls and clone size are given by that table; D and trimming were obtained from the DNA. The sample includes around 100,000 clones, with around 86% observed a single time. The ten largest clones represent roughly 2% of the sample.

Overall results and qualifications from the work: At 3 weeks after the start of treatment, tumor-associated TCR clones in peripheral blood had expanded more in patients with durable benefit (n ≈ 24, p = 0.022). Because of the small sample size (n ≈ 31) and the many exploratory analyses performed, the results are intended to be regarded as hypothesis-generating. Improved progression-free and overall survival was found to be associated with pretreatment peripheral blood TCR clonality below the median.

The meaning of the sample's time point label: pretreatment peripheral blood. The cohort included about 29 patients with locally advanced or metastatic urothelial carcinoma who were treated at Memorial Sloan Kettering on a trial protocol. Peripheral blood mononuclear cells were collected pretreatment and during treatment, with between 1 and 8 total time points obtained per patient. The Qiagen DNeasy Blood extraction kit was used to purify genomic DNA from total PBMCs and tumor samples. PBMCs were collected pretreatment and during treatment, and were isolated and stored as previously described. CDR3 length: 16 amino acids, cysteine to phenylalanine. Kept here is only the CDR3 DNA, which spans 48 bases and is read in frame from base 1. The germline V gene provides CDR1 ENHRY and CDR2 SYGVKD. Trimmed from V: 8 bases; trimmed from J: 0 bases; junction bases lacking a gene match: 9. About this clone: Its antigen target is currently unknown. No qualities accompany the bases; no much larger clone lies one base away.

Recombination joined TRBV10-3 with TRBJ2-3, with 9 junctional bases fitting TRBD2. Sequenced material: PBMCs, taken around atezolizumab (anti-PD-L1) treatment. This TCR came from a man between 60 and 75 years old with urothelial cancer. CDR3 protein: CAISMGLAYSTDTQYF. Here is the DNA: TGTGCCATCTCGATGGGACTAGCATATAGCACAGATACGCAGTATTTT.